This TCR beta chain emerged from a study of cytomegalovirus exposure and HLA in healthy donors. Overall study findings and caveats: Reported findings show TCR beta sequences accurately forecast HLA-A and HLA-B alleles in most subjects.

A word on this clone: Its antigen is not known.

A multiplex PCR was run with 60 Vbeta primers and 13 Jbeta primers. The assay was immunoSEQ multiplex PCR, and TCRdb's table has in-frame clones only and misses some. The sample holds approximately 170,000 clones; 81% are singletons and the top ten take 1.3%. After removal of 3 bases from V and 0 bases from J, the junction contained 4 bases not matched to a gene. CDR3 length: 15 amino acids. Germline V gives CDR1 MDHEN, CDR2 SYDVKM. The receptor's source is a man aged 45-65 years in good health and CMV-seropositive. The chain carries TRBV28 and TRBJ1-2, with 7 bases that match TRBD1. Sequenced: PBMCs. The CDR3 coding sequence is TGTGCCAGCAGTTTCGACAGGGTCGCTAACTATGGCTACACCTTC. Its translation is CASSFDRVANYGYTF.